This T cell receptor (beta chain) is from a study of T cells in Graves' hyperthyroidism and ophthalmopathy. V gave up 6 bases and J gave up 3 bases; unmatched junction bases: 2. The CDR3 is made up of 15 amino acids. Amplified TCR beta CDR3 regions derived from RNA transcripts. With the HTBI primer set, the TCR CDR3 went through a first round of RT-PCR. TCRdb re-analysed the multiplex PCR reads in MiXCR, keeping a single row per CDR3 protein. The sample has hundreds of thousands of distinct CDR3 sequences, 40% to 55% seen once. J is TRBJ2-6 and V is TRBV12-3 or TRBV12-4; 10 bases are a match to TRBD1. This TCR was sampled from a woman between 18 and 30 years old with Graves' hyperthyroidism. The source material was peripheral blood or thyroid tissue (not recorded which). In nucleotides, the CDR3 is TGTGCCAGCAGCGGGGACAGGGGTGGGGCCAACGTCCTGACTTTC. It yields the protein CASSGDRGGANVLTF.